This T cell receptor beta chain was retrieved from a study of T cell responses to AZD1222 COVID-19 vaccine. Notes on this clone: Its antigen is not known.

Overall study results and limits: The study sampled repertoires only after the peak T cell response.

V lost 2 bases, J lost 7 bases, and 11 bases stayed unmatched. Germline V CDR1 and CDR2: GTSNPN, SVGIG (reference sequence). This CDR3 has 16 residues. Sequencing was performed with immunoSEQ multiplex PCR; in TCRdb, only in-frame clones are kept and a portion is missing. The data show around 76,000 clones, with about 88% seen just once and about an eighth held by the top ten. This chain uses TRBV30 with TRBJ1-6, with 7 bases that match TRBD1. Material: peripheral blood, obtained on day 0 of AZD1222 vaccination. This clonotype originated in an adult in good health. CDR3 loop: CAWSSPGQIKNSPLHF. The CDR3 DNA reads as TGTGCCTGGAGTTCACCGGGACAGATAAAGAATTCACCCCTCCACTTT.